These 21 T cell receptor beta chains came from one sample sequenced in a study of cytomegalovirus exposure and HLA in healthy donors. PCR used 60 Vbeta primers and 13 Jbeta primers. TCRdb's copy holds only in-frame clones and misses some; the assay was immunoSEQ multiplex PCR. The data contain around 80,000 clones, roughly 85% of them singletons. Material: PBMCs. These receptors were taken from a female donor in good health and CMV-seronegative.

The gene calls are TRBV7-2 and TRBJ2-3, with D possibly being TRBD2 (5 bases). V was shortened by 5 bases and J by 1 base, with 13 bases between the two germline ends. The CDR3 sequence is 15 residues long. The V gene's germline CDR1 is SGHTA and CDR2 FQGNSA. The DNA for the CDR3 is TGTGCCAGCAGCCCTTGGGTGGGAGGCACAGATACGCAGTATTTT. Residues: CASSPWVGGTDTQYF. The entire variable domain, with the rest obtained from reference TRBV7-2 and TRBJ2-3, is as follows: GAGVSQSPSNKVTEKGKDVELRCDPISGHTALYWYRQSLGQGLEFLIYFQGNSAPDKSGLPSDRFSAERTGGSVSTLTIQRTQQEDSAVYLCASSPWVGGTDTQYFGPGTRLTVL.

The rearrangement links TRBV15 to TRBJ1-2; D is unclear. The CDR3 consists of 13 residues. CDR1 LNHNV and CDR2 YYDKDF come from the germline V gene (reference sequence). The V end lost 1 base, the J end lost 6 bases, and 9 bases lay between the germline ends. The CDR3 DNA reads as TGTGCCACCAGCAGAGTGTCCGGAGATGGCTACACCTTC. This sequence encodes CATSRVSGDGYTF.

V and J are TRBV29-1 and TRBJ2-1; maybe TRBD1 (6 bases). This CDR3 has 16 residues. Looked up from germline, CDR1 is SQVTM and CDR2 is ANQGSEA. V lost 4 bases, J lost 6 bases, and 22 bases lay in between. In nucleotides, the CDR3 is TGCAGCGTTGTGGGTTTGTACAGGGCGGATAGCAATGAGCAGTTCTTC. Amino acid sequence: CSVVGLYRADSNEQFF.

J is TRBJ1-2 and V is TRBV18; D remains ambiguous. V lost 6 bases, J lost 3 bases, and 11 bases lay in between. The V gene's germline CDR1 is KGHSH and CDR2 LQKENI. There are 13 residues in the CDR3. The CDR3 loop is CASSLTSDYGYTF. DNA for the CDR3: TGTGCCAGCTCCCTGACATCAGACTATGGCTACACCTTC.

The chain couples TRBV28 to TRBJ2-5; TRBD1 aligns across 7 bases. V trimming: 4 bases; J trimming: 5 bases; junction bases outside the gene matches: 10. This CDR3 spans 15 amino acids. Germline V gene data show CDR1 as MDHEN and CDR2 as SYDVKM. CDR3 in DNA: TGTGCCAGCAGTTCCACAGGGGAGTTTAGGGAGACCCAGTACTTC. It translates to CASSSTGEFRETQYF.

The chain combines TRBV7-8 with TRBJ1-5, with 8 bases aligning to TRBD1. V trimming: 5 bases; J trimming: 9 bases; junction bases outside the gene matches: 15. Germline-derived CDR1 and CDR2 are SGHVS and FQNEAQ. The CDR3 is 16 amino acids. In DNA form, the CDR3 reads TGTGCCAGCAGCCCTTACAGGGGGGGTGGGTTCGGGCCCCAGCATTTT. The encoded protein is CASSPYRGGGFGPQHF. The entire variable domain, with the rest obtained from reference TRBV7-8 and TRBJ1-5, is as follows: GAGVSQSPRYKVAKRGQDVALRCDPISGHVSLFWYQQALGQGPEFLTYFQNEAQLDKSGLPSDRFFAERPEGSVSTLKIQRTQQEDSAVYLCASSPYRGGGFGPQHFGDGTRLSIL.

This chain links TRBV19 with TRBJ1-2; 7 bases map to TRBD1. The V and J ends lost 5 bases and 6 bases, in that order; junction bases with no gene match: 9. CDR1 is LNHDA, CDR2 SQIVND, per germline (reference sequence). CDR3 size: 14 residues. CDR3 DNA sequence: TGTGCCAGTAGTTACAGGGGTTCTTGGAATGGCTACACCTTC. It codes for CASSYRGSWNGYTF.

V and J are TRBV13 and TRBJ1-2, with D perhaps TRBD1 (6 bases). Trimming stripped 4 bases from V and 6 bases from J, with 21 bases between. Germline CDR1 is PRHDT and CDR2 is FYEKMQ (reference sequence). This CDR3 region has 16 residues. The CDR3 nucleotides are TGTGCCAGCAGCTCCTCCGCCGGGACACGGGGCGATGGCTACACCTTC. Translation: CASSSSAGTRGDGYTF.

The chain employs TRBV5-1 and TRBJ2-7; 10 bases line up with TRBD2. Germline CDR1 SGHRS, CDR2 YFSETQ. The CDR3 loop spans 15 amino acids. The junction had 9 bases not matched to a gene; V was cut back by 2 bases and J by 7 bases. This CDR3 reads CASSLTSGVYVEQYF. CDR3 coding DNA: TGCGCCAGCAGCTTAACTAGCGGGGTCTACGTGGAGCAGTACTTC. The entire variable domain, with the rest obtained from reference TRBV5-1 and TRBJ2-7, is as follows: KAGVTQTPRYLIKTRGQQVTLSCSPISGHRSVSWYQQTPGQGLQFLFEYFSETQRNKGNFPGRFSGRQFSNSRSEMNVSTLELGDSALYLCASSLTSGVYVEQYFGPGTRLTVT.

This clone was detected only a few times. V is TRBV2 and J is TRBJ1-4; D unresolved. Germline lookup yields CDR1 SNHLY and CDR2 FYNNEI. V gave up 3 bases and J gave up 2 bases, with 13 bases separating them. This CDR3 spans 16 amino acids. The CDR3 DNA reads as TGTGCCAGCAGTGACCTTCGAGAAGTTACTAATGAAAAACTGTTTTTT. It encodes CASSDLREVTNEKLFF.

The V call is TRBV10-1, the J call TRBJ2-7; no clear D. Germline assignment: CDR1 WNHNN and CDR2 SYGVQD (reference sequence). With 8 bases removed from V and 2 bases from J, the gap between germline ends came to 10 bases. This CDR3 has 12 amino acids. In nucleotides, the CDR3 is TGCGCCAGCGGCAGGTTTACCTACGAGCAGTACTTC. Its translation is CASGRFTYEQYF.

The chain joins TRBV6-6 to TRBJ2-7; TRBD1 aligns across 7 bases. Germline V gives CDR1 MNHNY, CDR2 SVGAGI (reference sequence). The CDR3 covers 15 residues. Trimming removed 4 bases from V and 0 bases from J; junction bases left unmatched: 6. The CDR3 DNA follows: TGTGCCAGCAGTTGGACGGACAGGAGCTCCTACGAGCAGTACTTC. Translated, it gives CASSWTDRSSYEQYF.

This chain joins TRBV28 and TRBJ1-2; D perhaps matches TRBD1 (6 bases). The V gene's germline CDR1 is MDHEN and CDR2 SYDVKM. The CDR3 has 13 amino acids. Between the trimmed V and J ends, which lost 5 bases and 4 bases, there was a span of 11 bases. The CDR3 loop reads CASSPTGFYGYTF. CDR3 DNA: TGTGCCAGCAGTCCTACAGGGTTCTATGGCTACACCTTC.

V and J are TRBV5-1 and TRBJ1-1, with TRBD1 as a possible D gene (5 bases). The CDR3 spans 14 residues. V was trimmed by 0 bases and J by 4 bases, leaving 10 bases between them. The germline gives CDR1 SGHRS, CDR2 YFSETQ. CDR3: CASSLVGGGTEAFF. In DNA form, the CDR3 reads TGCGCCAGCAGCTTGGTGGGGGGGGGCACTGAAGCTTTCTTT.

The CDR3 protein is CASSSIRTSGTDTQYF. The CDR3, as DNA: TGTGCCAGCAGTTCGATAAGGACTAGCGGCACAGATACGCAGTATTTT. The chain is built from TRBV28 and TRBJ2-3; 9 bases map to TRBD2. This CDR3 comprises 16 residues. Germline CDR1 and CDR2: MDHEN and SYDVKM. The junction had 6 bases not matched to a gene; V was cut back by 4 bases and J by 1 base.

This clone is a singleton in its sample. The chain couples TRBV5-1 to TRBJ2-5, with TRBD2 matching 13 bases. CDR3 size: 16 residues. Germline V gene lookup returns CDR1 SGHRS and CDR2 YFSETQ. The ends lost 4 bases at V and 3 bases at J; junction bases unmatched: 6. The CDR3 region is CASSGTGTSGKETQYF. The CDR3, as DNA: TGCGCCAGCAGCGGAACCGGGACTAGCGGGAAAGAGACCCAGTACTTC.

The chain employs TRBV10-3 and TRBJ1-1, with 7 bases aligning to TRBD1. Germline CDR1 is ENHRY and CDR2 is SYGVKD. V shed 8 bases and J 2 bases; nucleotides not matched to a gene: 8. The CDR3 has 14 amino acids. Here the CDR3 reads CAISRGTANTEAFF. The DNA of the CDR3 is TGTGCCATCTCCAGGGGGACGGCTAACACTGAAGCTTTCTTT.

As to this clone: The sample has other DNA sequences that encode this CDR3 too. The V call is TRBV27, the J call TRBJ1-5; D is unresolved. Germline V gene sequence: CDR1 MNHEY, CDR2 SMNVEV (reference sequence). Trimming stripped 5 bases from V and 4 bases from J, with 9 bases between. This CDR3 contains 13 residues. In DNA form, the CDR3 reads TGTGCCAGCAGTCCCTGGCCAAATCAGCCCCAGCATTTT. Its translation is CASSPWPNQPQHF.

The rearrangement joins TRBV4-2 to TRBJ2-6, with TRBD1 matching over 9 bases. Germline trimming cut 4 bases from V and 4 bases from J; bases unmatched to any gene: 8. Per germline, CDR1 LGHNA and CDR2 YNFKEQ. The CDR3 length is 17 residues. CDR3 in amino acids: CASSPGTGLVGANVLTF. The CDR3 bases are TGTGCCAGCAGCCCAGGGACAGGGTTAGTGGGGGCCAACGTCCTGACTTTC.

This clone was recorded once. The chain joins TRBV5-5 to TRBJ1-2; a possible D gene is TRBD1 (5 bases). This CDR3 region has 14 residues. Germline CDR1 is SGHKS and CDR2 is YYEKEE (reference sequence). Between the trimmed V and J ends, which lost 6 bases and 8 bases, there was a span of 20 bases. CDR3 in amino acids: CASTVQTVIGGYTF. CDR3 sequence (DNA): TGTGCCAGCACCGTACAGACAGTAATTGGCGGCTACACCTTC.

The genes are TRBV6-5 and TRBJ2-7; 10 bases agree with TRBD2. The germline V gene encodes CDR1 MNHEY and CDR2 SVGAGI. V lost 3 bases, J lost 5 bases, and 4 bases stayed unmatched. This CDR3 comprises 14 residues. CDR3 region: CASSYKLAGDEQYF. The DNA for the CDR3 is TGTGCCAGCAGTTATAAGCTAGCGGGGGACGAGCAGTACTTC.